The next 17 T cell receptor beta chains were all read from a single sample in a study of CD8 T cells in ankylosing spondylitis. Regarding the study as a whole: Blood of patients with ankylosing spondylitis appeared to be characterized by a TCR beta motif of eight highly homologous variants.

TCRdb itself ran the 5' RACE reads through MiXCR, one entry per CDR3 protein. The sample has fewer than 550,000 distinct CDR3 sequences; about 5.2% are singletons. Antigens of these TCRs are unknown. Sequenced: blood, either unsorted or a sorted T cell fraction (not recorded which). Receptors originate from a male donor with ankylosing spondylitis.

V is TRBV5-3 and J is TRBJ2-5; D unresolved. TRBV5-3 has ORF status, its function being uncertain. The V gene lost 9 bases and the J gene lost 0 bases, with 15 bases spanning the gap. The CDR3 totals 14 residues. The CDR3 DNA follows: TGTGCCATGAGCCCTCGGCCGTACCAAGAGACCCAGTACTTC. This encodes CAMSPRPYQETQYF.

This clonotype came up many times. CDR3 in amino acids: CASRTGATGELFF. CDR3 in DNA: TGCGCCAGCAGAACAGGGGCCACCGGGGAGCTGTTTTTT. This chain links TRBV5-1 with TRBJ2-2, with TRBD1 matching 7 bases. Germline CDR1 is SGHRS and CDR2 is YFSETQ. The CDR3 has 13 residues. Germline trimming cut 5 bases from V and 4 bases from J; bases unmatched to any gene: 2. The entire variable domain, with the rest obtained from reference TRBV5-1 and TRBJ2-2, is as follows: KAGVTQTPRYLIKTRGQQVTLSCSPISGHRSVSWYQQTPGQGLQFLFEYFSETQRNKGNFPGRFSGRQFSNSRSEMNVSTLELGDSALYLCASRTGATGELFFGEGSRLTVL.

This clonotype has a count of ten or more. The gene calls are TRBV12-3 or TRBV12-4 and TRBJ2-5, with 11 positions matching TRBD2. CDR3 length: 15 residues. With V trimmed by 5 bases and J by 7 bases, 9 bases remained unmatched. The CDR3 DNA is TGTGCCAGCAGTCGCGGGACTAGCGGAGGTCGGACCCAGTACTTC. Encoded protein: CASSRGTSGGRTQYF.

This clonotype has at least ten counts. The CDR3 sequence: CSAADRGQMFTDTQYF. CDR3 in DNA: TGCAGTGCTGCCGACAGGGGTCAGATGTTCACAGATACGCAGTATTTT. The chain is built from TRBV20-1 and TRBJ2-3; TRBD1 agrees at 8 bases. V shed 5 bases and J 2 bases; nucleotides not matched to a gene: 12. The germline gives CDR1 DFQATT, CDR2 SNEGSKA (reference sequence). The CDR3 length is 16 residues.

This clonotype appeared a single time. The genes are TRBV28 and TRBJ2-7, with TRBD1 matching over 8 bases. J gave up 4 bases and V 6 bases, and 5 bases lay outside the gene matches. This CDR3 has 13 residues. In germline, CDR1 is MDHEN, CDR2 SYDVKM. CDR3 nucleotides: TGTGCCAGCAGAAATACAGGGGGATACGAGCAGTACTTC. Translation: CASRNTGGYEQYF.

This clonotype was observed a handful of times. The chain recombines TRBV7-2 with TRBJ2-2, with 8 bases matching TRBD1. V was clipped by 2 bases and J by 8 bases; unmatched bases: 4. The CDR3 covers 14 residues. Germline-derived CDR1 and CDR2 are SGHTA and FQGNSA. The CDR3 nucleotides are TGTGCCAGCAGCTTAACAGGGGGGCTGGGGGAGCTGTTTTTT. Its translation: CASSLTGGLGELFF.

Many counts were recorded for this clonotype. The J gene is TRBJ2-2, the V gene TRBV5-1, with 8 positions matching TRBD1. The V gene's germline CDR1 is SGHRS and CDR2 YFSETQ. There are 17 residues in the CDR3. V shed 4 bases, J shed 1 base, and the junction held 9 bases outside the gene matches. The CDR3 bases are TGCGCCAGCAGCAGGGACAGGAGAACCCTGAACACCGGGGAGCTGTTTTTT. Protein: CASSRDRRTLNTGELFF.

The chain carries TRBV7-9 and TRBJ2-3; unclear D gene. The CDR3 consists of 10 residues. V was clipped by 7 bases and J by 6 bases, with 5 bases between them. CDR1 SEHNR and CDR2 FQNEAQ come from the germline V gene (reference sequence). The CDR3: CASIADTQYF. CDR3 coding DNA: TGTGCCAGCATCGCTGATACGCAGTATTTT.

Many counts were recorded for this clonotype. The chain carries TRBV7-3 and TRBJ2-3; D perhaps matches TRBD2 (5 bases). The length of the CDR3 is 15 residues. The V gene lost 4 bases and the J gene lost 2 bases, with 13 bases spanning the gap. Germline V gene sequence: CDR1 SGHTA, CDR2 FQGTGA. The CDR3, as DNA: TGTGCCAGCAGCTGGTCAGCGGTAGTCACAGATACGCAGTATTTT. This sequence encodes CASSWSAVVTDTQYF.

This clonotype showed up many times. This chain connects TRBV6-2 or TRBV6-3 to TRBJ2-7; 11 bases are shared with TRBD1. CDR3 size: 15 residues. J lost 2 bases, V lost 8 bases, and 8 bases had no gene match. Germline CDR1 is MNHEY and CDR2 is SVGEGT. CDR3 nucleotide sequence: TGTGCCAGCTCGTACCCGGGACAGGGGGCCTACGAGCAGTACTTC. It yields the protein CASSYPGQGAYEQYF.

Ten or more counts support this clonotype. The genes are TRBV2 and TRBJ1-4, with D unclear. The CDR3 has 14 residues. Germline CDR1 SNHLY, CDR2 FYNNEI. V was cut by 6 bases and J by 0 bases, with 8 bases left in between. The CDR3 DNA is TGTGCCAGCAGAAAAGGGTCAACTAATGAAAAACTGTTTTTT. Its protein product is CASRKGSTNEKLFF.

This clonotype was observed at least ten times. J is TRBJ2-3 and V is TRBV6-1; D ambiguous. This CDR3 has 16 amino acids. In germline, CDR1 is MNHNS, CDR2 SASEGT. V gave up 5 bases and J gave up 4 bases, with 19 bases separating them. The CDR3 bases are TGTGCCAGCAGTCGAGGACCAGGCCGTTGGGCAGATACGCAGTATTTT. Translating it yields CASSRGPGRWADTQYF.

This clonotype came up many times. CDR3 region: CASSLEESNYGYTF. The CDR3 DNA reads TGTGCCAGCAGTTTAGAAGAATCAAACTATGGCTACACCTTC. The gene calls are TRBV12-3 or TRBV12-4 and TRBJ1-2; D not certain. Between the trimmed V and J ends, which lost 1 base and 2 bases, there was a span of 8 bases. The CDR3 has 14 amino acids.

This clonotype has at least ten counts. The chain joins TRBV24-1 to TRBJ2-5; 8 bases match TRBD1. With V trimmed by 6 bases and J by 4 bases, 6 bases remained unmatched. CDR1 KGHDR and CDR2 SFDVKD come from the germline V gene. This CDR3 is built from 14 residues. In DNA form, the CDR3 reads TGTGCCACCAGTTCACGGGACAGGCTAGAGACCCAGTACTTC. Protein sequence: CATSSRDRLETQYF.

The sample holds many counts of this clonotype. V and J are TRBV4-2 and TRBJ2-3; 7 bases are shared with TRBD2. Germline CDR1 reads LGHNA; CDR2 reads YNFKEQ. Losses at the gene ends were 4 bases for V and 0 bases for J; bases not matched to a gene: 13. This CDR3 is built from 18 residues. The CDR3 loop is CASSRHLRLAASTDTQYF. Here the CDR3 DNA reads TGTGCCAGCAGCCGACATCTACGACTAGCTGCTAGCACAGATACGCAGTATTTT.

This clonotype has a count of ten or more. The chain couples TRBV6-1 to TRBJ1-2; D gene ambiguous. V was shortened by 5 bases and J by 1 base, with 8 bases between the two germline ends. CDR3 length: 13 amino acids. CDR1 and CDR2 from the germline V gene are MNHNS and SASEGT. CDR3: CASSRDLNYGYTF. The DNA of the CDR3 is TGTGCCAGCAGTAGAGATCTTAACTATGGCTACACCTTC.

This clonotype has more than one count but fewer than ten. The CDR3 region is CASSLSVLAGGPGSYNEQFF. The CDR3 nucleotides read TGCGCCAGCAGCTTGTCGGTGCTAGCGGGAGGGCCGGGGTCCTACAATGAGCAGTTCTTC. This chain joins TRBV5-1 and TRBJ2-1, with TRBD2 matching over 12 bases. The CDR3 consists of 20 residues. CDR1 is SGHRS and CDR2 is YFSETQ in the germline V gene. The V gene end was trimmed by 1 base and the J gene end by 1 base; junction bases not matched to a gene: 12.